The rows below give T cell receptor beta chains drawn from one sample of a study of cytomegalovirus exposure and HLA in healthy donors. Sequenced by immunoSEQ multiplex PCR; TCRdb stores in-frame clones only, minus some. This table has about 130,000 clones, approximately 80% appearing once. The sequencing sample was made of PBMCs. Receptor source: a girl aged 2 to 10 in good health and CMV-seronegative. The CDR3 runs from the conserved cysteine through the conserved F or W. Fields, in order: D gene, V gene, clone size, J gene, CDR3 DNA, CDR3 protein. D genes are given only for firm matches. Size tells how often a clone was seen (once, few, many) or the class of an expanded clone, and some rows leave it out.

D: TRBD2
V: TRBV27
size: -
J: TRBJ2-1
DNA: TGTGCCAGCAGTCCGATAGCGGGGCTTTTATACGAGCAGTTCTTC
CDR3: CASSPIAGLLYEQFF

D: -
V: TRBV19
size: -
J: TRBJ1-5
DNA: TGTGCCAGTAGTATAGTCACCCCGCCGGCCCAGCATTTT
CDR3: CASSIVTPPAQHF

D: -
V: TRBV27
size: -
J: TRBJ1-5
DNA: TGTGCCAGCAGTTTATCCGCGGGTCCCCTAAATCAGCCCCAGCATTTT
CDR3: CASSLSAGPLNQPQHF

D: TRBD2
V: TRBV7-3
size: -
J: TRBJ2-1
DNA: TGTGCCAGCAGCTTAATGCCCCTAGTGGCGGGAGCCTACAATGAGCAGTTCTTC
CDR3: CASSLMPLVAGAYNEQFF

D: TRBD2
V: TRBV4-2
size: -
J: TRBJ2-2
DNA: TGTGCCAGCAGCCAAGAACTTAGCGGGGGTTACACCGGGGAGCTGTTTTTT
CDR3: CASSQELSGGYTGELFF

D: TRBD1
V: TRBV12-5
size: -
J: TRBJ1-1
DNA: TGTGCTAGTGGTCCGACAGGGGCCACTGAAGCTTTCTTT
CDR3: CASGPTGATEAFF

D: -
V: TRBV28
size: -
J: TRBJ1-2
DNA: TGTGCCAGCAGTCCCCCCCGGGCGGGTCAACGAGGCTACACCTTC
CDR3: CASSPPRAGQRGYTF

D: -
V: TRBV7-2
size: -
J: TRBJ2-5
DNA: TGTGCCAGCAGCTCTCCCCCGTCTCGTCAAGAGACCCAGTACTTC
CDR3: CASSSPPSRQETQYF

D: TRBD1
V: TRBV5-8
size: -
J: TRBJ2-2
DNA: TGTGCCAGCAGCTTGGGGACAGGCTCGAACACCGGGGAGCTGTTTTTT
CDR3: CASSLGTGSNTGELFF

D: TRBD1
V: TRBV7-3
size: -
J: TRBJ1-1
DNA: TGTGCCAGCAGCCTGACAGGGGTAAGGGGCACTGAAGCTTTCTTT
CDR3: CASSLTGVRGTEAFF

D: TRBD2
V: TRBV9
size: -
J: TRBJ2-2
DNA: TGTGCCAGCAGCGTGGCATTTAGCGGGAGATTCGCCGGGGAGCTGTTTTTT
CDR3: CASSVAFSGRFAGELFF

D: -
V: TRBV25-1
size: -
J: TRBJ2-2
DNA: TGTGCCAGCAGTGATGGGCCGAGCGGATCGAACACCGGGGAGCTGTTTTTT
CDR3: CASSDGPSGSNTGELFF

D: TRBD1
V: TRBV5-1
size: -
J: TRBJ2-5
DNA: TGCGCCAGCAGCATAGGGACAGGGCCACAAGAGACCCAGTACTTC
CDR3: CASSIGTGPQETQYF

D: TRBD1
V: TRBV27
size: -
J: TRBJ1-5
DNA: TGTGCCAGCAGAAGGACAGGGGGTGATCAGCCCCAGCATTTT
CDR3: CASRRTGGDQPQHF

D: TRBD2
V: TRBV27
size: once
J: TRBJ2-5
DNA: TGTGCCAGCAGTTTTCAACTAGCGGGATCCCAGACCCAGTACTTC
CDR3: CASSFQLAGSQTQYF

D: -
V: TRBV4-1
size: -
J: TRBJ2-2
DNA: TGCGCCAGCAGCCAAGGTAGGAAAGGACTACTGTACCCCGGGGAGCTGTTTTTT
CDR3: CASSQGRKGLLYPGELFF

D: TRBD1
V: TRBV9
size: -
J: TRBJ2-1
DNA: TGTGCCAGCAGCGTAGCTATCGGACAGGGGGTCCCCTACAATGAGCAGTTCTTC
CDR3: CASSVAIGQGVPYNEQFF

D: -
V: TRBV29-1
size: few
J: TRBJ1-2
DNA: TGCAGCGTTGTGCGTGAACAGGGAAGCTATGGCTACACCTTC
CDR3: CSVVREQGSYGYTF

D: -
V: TRBV6-6
size: -
J: TRBJ2-7
DNA: TGTGCCAGCAGCGATATTGAGGGAAGCTACGAGCAGTACTTC
CDR3: CASSDIEGSYEQYF

D: TRBD1
V: TRBV7-9
size: -
J: TRBJ1-5
DNA: TGTGCCAGCAGCTCACAGGGGGCGAGAGACAATCAGCCCCAGCATTTT
CDR3: CASSSQGARDNQPQHF

D: -
V: TRBV15
size: -
J: TRBJ2-7
DNA: TGTGCCACCAGCAGAGATCGTGGGAGCGCCAGGGAGCAGTACTTC
CDR3: CATSRDRGSAREQYF

D: TRBD2
V: TRBV4-3
size: -
J: TRBJ2-1
DNA: TGCGCCAGCAGCCAAGCGACGGGGGGGCCGGATGAGCAGTTCTTC
CDR3: CASSQATGGPDEQFF

D: TRBD1
V: TRBV6-1
size: -
J: TRBJ1-1
DNA: TGTGCCAGCAGTGAAGGACAGGGTTTGAACACTGAAGCTTTCTTT
CDR3: CASSEGQGLNTEAFF

D: -
V: TRBV7-9
size: -
J: TRBJ2-2
DNA: TGTGCCAGCGGGGACACCATGAACACCGGGGAGCTGTTTTTT
CDR3: CASGDTMNTGELFF

D: TRBD1
V: TRBV2
size: -
J: TRBJ2-7
DNA: TGTGCCAGCAGTGAATATACAGGGGGTGAAGAGCAGTACTTC
CDR3: CASSEYTGGEEQYF

D: -
V: TRBV11-2
size: -
J: TRBJ1-2
DNA: TGTGCCAGCAGCTTAGAGGGGCCCCGTACAGTAAACTATGGCTACACCTTC
CDR3: CASSLEGPRTVNYGYTF

D: TRBD1
V: TRBV27
size: -
J: TRBJ2-5
DNA: TGTGCCAGCAGTTCCACCCTGGACAGGAACCAAGAGACCCAGTACTTC
CDR3: CASSSTLDRNQETQYF

D: TRBD2
V: TRBV6-5
size: -
J: TRBJ2-5
DNA: TGTGCCAGCAGGGGACTAGCGGGGGGAGAGACCCAGTACTTC
CDR3: CASRGLAGGETQYF

D: -
V: TRBV27
size: -
J: TRBJ1-5
DNA: TGTGCCAGCAGCTCCACAGGGTTACGCAATCAGCCCCAGCATTTT
CDR3: CASSSTGLRNQPQHF

D: TRBD1
V: TRBV13
size: -
J: TRBJ2-1
DNA: TGTGCCAGCAGCAACCGGGACAGGGCCAATGAGCAGTTCTTC
CDR3: CASSNRDRANEQFF

D: -
V: TRBV29-1
size: -
J: TRBJ2-3
DNA: TGCAGCGTTGGAATACGCTCAGCAGATACGCAGTATTTT
CDR3: CSVGIRSADTQYF